The 20 T cell receptor beta chains given below trace back to one sample, sequenced in a study of graft-versus-host responses after intestinal transplantation. Their target antigens are unknown. The protocol was immunoSEQ multiplex PCR, while the TCRdb copy is restricted to in-frame clones and leaves out a portion. The data hold 70,000 to 80,000 clones, with around 90% observed a single time. Sequencing used unstimulated CD8+ T cells sorted from spleen or lymph node cells, obtained before intestinal transplant. These receptor sequences come from a human donor who received an intestinal transplant.

The gene calls are TRBV15 and TRBJ2-1, with 8 nucleotides matching TRBD2. This CDR3 spans 14 amino acids. Losses at the gene ends were 3 bases for V and 7 bases for J; bases not matched to a gene: 5. Germline assignment: CDR1 LNHNV and CDR2 YYDKDF (reference sequence). The CDR3 DNA reads as TGTGCCACCAGCAGCGCCGGGGGGGGGAATGAGCAGTTCTTC. Its translation is CATSSAGGGNEQFF. The full variable domain, completed using reference TRBV15 and TRBJ2-1, is DAMVIQNPRYQVTQFGKPVTLSCSQTLNHNVMYWYQQKSSQAPKLLFHYYDKDFNNEADTPDNFQSRRPNTSFCFLDIRSPGLGDTAMYLCATSSAGGGNEQFFGPGTRLTVL.

In its sample, this clone was seen once. The rearrangement uses TRBV9 and TRBJ2-7, with unresolved D. Trimming stripped 3 bases from V and 1 base from J, with 11 bases between. The CDR3 totals 14 residues. The V gene's germline CDR1 is SGDLS and CDR2 YYNGEE. The CDR3 DNA is TGTGCCAGCAGCGCAGCTGCCGGGTCCTACGAGCAGTACTTC. Translation: CASSAAAGSYEQYF.

This clone appeared a single time. This rearrangement joins TRBV23-1 to TRBJ1-5, with D perhaps TRBD1 (5 bases). TRBV23-1 qualifies as an ORF whose function is uncertain. This CDR3 has 15 residues. The V gene lost 3 bases and the J gene lost 4 bases, with 13 bases spanning the gap. CDR3 region: CASSQPDIFNQPQHF. The CDR3 coding sequence is TGCGCCAGCAGTCAGCCGGACATTTTTAATCAGCCCCAGCATTTT.

The chain uses TRBV4-1 and TRBJ2-3, with D perhaps matching TRBD2 (5 bases). The V and J ends lost 4 bases and 3 bases respectively, with 17 bases between them. This CDR3 contains 16 residues. In germline, CDR1 is MGHRA, CDR2 YSYEKL. CDR3 DNA: TGCGCCAGCAGCCCTACGAGCCGGGGTTCAACAGATACGCAGTATTTT. Its protein is CASSPTSRGSTDTQYF.

A single count supports this clone. The CDR3: CASSWDSNYEQYF. In DNA, the CDR3 is TGCGCCAGCAGCTGGGACAGTAACTACGAGCAGTACTTC. The chain combines TRBV5-1 with TRBJ2-7; 7 nucleotides match TRBD1. Germline V gene sequence: CDR1 SGHRS, CDR2 YFSETQ. This CDR3 has 13 amino acids. V lost 3 bases and J lost 3; bases outside the gene matches: 3.

The chain uses TRBV25-1 and TRBJ2-3; a possible D gene is TRBD1 (6 bases). Germline CDR1 is MGHDK and CDR2 is SYGVNS. The CDR3 has 14 amino acids. V lost 6 bases, J lost 4 bases, and 14 bases lay in between. The CDR3: CASSPVGASDTQYF. DNA of the CDR3: TGTGCCAGCAGCCCCGTGGGGGCTTCAGATACGCAGTATTTT.

This rearrangement joins TRBV25-1 to TRBJ1-6; D is possibly TRBD1 (6 bases). The V gene lost 3 bases and the J gene lost 10 bases, with 13 bases spanning the gap. Germline lookup yields CDR1 MGHDK and CDR2 SYGVNS. The CDR3 covers 14 residues. The CDR3: CASSDRGIWSPLHF. The CDR3 coding sequence is TGTGCCAGCAGTGACAGGGGCATCTGGTCACCCCTCCACTTT.

V gene TRBV4-1 combines with J gene TRBJ2-2, with 12 bases fitting TRBD2. V shed 1 base and J 6 bases; nucleotides not matched to a gene: 9. CDR1 is MGHRA, CDR2 YSYEKL, per germline. There are 18 residues in the CDR3. The CDR3 sequence: CASSQGPLAGGLSGELFF. The DNA of the CDR3 is TGCGCCAGCAGCCAAGGCCCTCTAGCGGGGGGGCTGTCCGGGGAGCTGTTTTTT.

The genes are TRBV9 and TRBJ1-2; perhaps TRBD1 as D (5 bases). This CDR3 is 15 amino acids long. Trimming shortened V by 4 bases and J by 2 bases, and 15 bases separated the two germline ends. The germline CDR1 and CDR2 sequences are SGDLS and YYNGEE. The CDR3 coding sequence is TGTGCCAGCAGCTTTACTGGCGGGGGGAACTATGGCTACACCTTC. It is translated as CASSFTGGGNYGYTF.

The rearrangement uses TRBV7-9 and TRBJ2-1, with unresolved D. The germline gives CDR1 SEHNR, CDR2 FQNEAQ (reference sequence). This CDR3 contains 12 residues. V lost 1 base and J 8 bases, leaving 6 bases between the germline ends. CDR3 DNA sequence: TGTGCCAGCAGCTTAGGTCGAGATGAGCAGTTCTTC. Amino acid sequence: CASSLGRDEQFF.

The chain is built from TRBV13 and TRBJ1-6, with 9 bases that match TRBD1. After removal of 5 bases from V and 8 bases from J, the junction contained 10 bases not matched to a gene. Germline V gene sequence: CDR1 PRHDT, CDR2 FYEKMQ (reference sequence). This CDR3 region has 16 residues. In nucleotides, the CDR3 is TGTGCCAGCAGCACACAGACAGGGGGTTCTGATTCACCCCTCCACTTT. This codes for CASSTQTGGSDSPLHF. Supplemented by reference TRBV13 and TRBJ1-6, the full variable domain reads AAGVIQSPRHLIKEKRETATLKCYPIPRHDTVYWYQQGPGQDPQFLISFYEKMQSDKGSIPDRFSAQQFSDYHSELNMSSLELGDSALYFCASSTQTGGSDSPLHFGNGTRLTVT.

This chain connects TRBV9 to TRBJ2-7; TRBD1 agrees at 8 bases. V lost 2 bases to trimming and J lost 5 bases; unmatched junction nucleotides: 9. The germline V gene encodes CDR1 SGDLS and CDR2 YYNGEE. This CDR3 is 15 amino acids long. CDR3 residues: CASSVAGTGADEQYF. CDR3 DNA sequence: TGTGCCAGCAGCGTCGCCGGGACAGGAGCGGACGAGCAGTACTTC.

In DNA, the CDR3 is TGTGCCAGTAGTATAGATTCGGTCCGATCCTACGAGCAGTACTTC. Its protein is CASSIDSVRSYEQYF. The rearrangement links TRBV19 to TRBJ2-7; D uncertain. Trimming removed 0 bases at V and 1 base at J, with 10 bases between. Germline CDR1 LNHDA, CDR2 SQIVND (reference sequence). CDR3 length: 15 amino acids.

V gene TRBV5-6 combines with J gene TRBJ2-1; 9 bases agree with TRBD2. Losses at the gene ends were 0 bases for V and 6 bases for J; bases not matched to a gene: 7. CDR1 SGHDT and CDR2 YYEEEE come from the germline V gene. The CDR3 runs 16 residues. As DNA, the CDR3 is TGTGCCAGCAGCTTGGGTGGCGGGGGGGCCACCAATGAGCAGTTCTTC. Its protein is CASSLGGGGATNEQFF.

The V call is TRBV9, the J call TRBJ2-1; D is possibly TRBD1 (7 bases). CDR3 size: 14 residues. Germline V lookup: CDR1 SGDLS, CDR2 YYNGEE. Trimming removed 3 bases from V and 8 bases from J, with 15 bases in between. CDR3 in amino acids: CASSAGDRGDEQFF. The CDR3 DNA reads as TGTGCCAGCAGCGCGGGGGACAGAGGGGATGAGCAGTTCTTC.

The chain carries TRBV4-2 and TRBJ2-7; the match to TRBD2 covers 9 bases. CDR1 and CDR2 from the germline V gene are LGHNA and YNFKEQ. The CDR3 is made up of 18 amino acids. With V trimmed by 0 bases and J by 0 bases, 9 bases remained unmatched. The CDR3 reads CASSQEPGLASTSYEQYF. The CDR3 DNA is TGTGCCAGCAGCCAAGAACCGGGACTAGCTTCGACCTCCTACGAGCAGTACTTC.

The V and J genes are TRBV29-1 and TRBJ2-2; D is uncertain. The CDR3 extends over 12 amino acids. Germline CDR1 and CDR2: SQVTM and ANQGSEA. V was clipped by 4 bases and J by 5 bases, with 8 bases between them. CDR3 in amino acids: CSVVGLTGELFF. CDR3 bases: TGCAGCGTTGTTGGCCTTACCGGGGAGCTGTTTTTT.

The J gene is TRBJ2-7, the V gene TRBV4-1, with D possibly being TRBD1 (5 bases). Trimming pared 0 bases from V and 2 bases from J, leaving 14 bases between. Germline V gene lookup returns CDR1 MGHRA and CDR2 YSYEKL. The CDR3 spans 16 residues. In nucleotides, the CDR3 is TGCGCCAGCAGCCAAGACAAAGACGAGACAGCCTACGAGCAGTACTTC. It codes for CASSQDKDETAYEQYF.

This chain links TRBV11-2 with TRBJ2-3, with 11 bases fitting TRBD2. The germline CDR1 and CDR2 sequences are SGHAT and FQNNGV. The CDR3 runs 16 residues. With V trimmed by 5 bases and J by 1 base, 5 bases remained unmatched. CDR3 DNA sequence: TGTGCCAGCAGCCCTTCGACTAGCGGGGGCACAGATACGCAGTATTTT. Protein product: CASSPSTSGGTDTQYF. The full variable domain, rest sourced from reference TRBV11-2 and TRBJ2-3, is EAGVAQSPRYKIIEKRQSVAFWCNPISGHATLYWYQQILGQGPKLLIQFQNNGVVDDSQLPKDRFSAERLKGVDSTLKIQPAKLEDSAVYLCASSPSTSGGTDTQYFGPGTRLTVL.

This chain connects TRBV6-6 to TRBJ2-1, with D possibly matching TRBD2 (6 bases). The V end lost 6 bases, the J end lost 15 bases, and 18 bases lay between the germline ends. CDR1 is MNHNY and CDR2 is SVGAGI in the germline V gene (reference sequence). This CDR3 comprises 12 residues. The CDR3 DNA reads as TGTGCCAGCAGACCGGGACTTAATGGGGGGTTCTTC. This gives the protein CASRPGLNGGFF.